Below are 19 T cell receptor beta chains sequenced from a single sample in a study of early T cells in non-severe SARS-CoV-2 infection. TCRdb reprocessed the 5' RACE reads with MiXCR, giving one entry per CDR3 protein. The sample consists of some 57,000 distinct CDR3 sequences, around 6% of them appearing once. Sample: whole blood. These TCRs come from an adult who was a healthcare worker with PCR-confirmed SARS-CoV-2 infection or an uninfected control (not recorded which).

In its sample, this clonotype was seen many times. The V call is TRBV10-3, the J call TRBJ2-1, with D hard to call. The CDR3 is 14 amino acids. CDR1 and CDR2 (germline): ENHRY, SYGVKD. V shed 1 base and J shed 4 bases, with 8 bases lying between them. The CDR3 loop is CAISEFGEYNEQFF. The CDR3 DNA follows: TGTGCCATCAGTGAGTTTGGAGAGTACAATGAGCAGTTCTTC.

The chain combines TRBV6-1 with TRBJ1-2; D is ambiguous. This CDR3 region has 16 residues. V was pared by 7 bases and J by 0 bases, with 18 bases between. From germline, CDR1 is MNHNS and CDR2 SASEGT. The CDR3 region is CASTYNPDTANYGYTF. CDR3 DNA: TGTGCCAGCACCTATAATCCTGACACAGCTAACTATGGCTACACCTTC.

The V call is TRBV20-1, the J call TRBJ1-6; D is perhaps TRBD1 (6 bases). CDR3 size: 16 residues. Trimming shortened V by 3 bases and J by 8 bases, and 20 bases separated the two germline ends. CDR1 and CDR2 from the germline V gene are DFQATT and SNEGSKA (reference sequence). The CDR3 DNA reads as TGCAGTGCTAGGGATTTCCGGGACATTCCCGATTCACCCCTCCACTTT. It specifies CSARDFRDIPDSPLHF.

This clonotype was picked up many times. V usage is TRBV19 and J usage is TRBJ2-7; 10 bases align to TRBD1. The CDR3 totals 16 residues. The germline CDR1 and CDR2 sequences are LNHDA and SQIVND (reference sequence). Trimming removed 3 bases from V and 2 bases from J; junction bases left unmatched: 7. The CDR3 loop is CASSIGTGALTYEQYF. CDR3 DNA sequence: TGTGCCAGTAGTATTGGGACAGGGGCCCTCACCTACGAGCAGTACTTC.

This clonotype showed up many times. The chain joins TRBV12-5 to TRBJ1-2; the D gene is possibly TRBD1 (6 bases). This CDR3 has 17 residues. V was clipped by 0 bases and J by 8 bases, with 22 bases between them. Germline V CDR1 and CDR2: LGHNT, FRNRAP. Here the CDR3 reads CASGLVPHRDIRRGYTF. CDR3 sequence (DNA): TGTGCTAGTGGTTTGGTACCACACAGGGATATCCGGCGAGGCTACACCTTC.

This clonotype was observed many times. The V call is TRBV10-3, the J call TRBJ1-2, with D unresolved. Between the trimmed V and J ends, which lost 4 bases and 2 bases, there was a span of 8 bases. Germline CDR1 is ENHRY and CDR2 is SYGVKD. The CDR3 extends over 13 amino acids. CDR3 DNA sequence: TGTGCCATCAGTGTCGGCCGAAACTATGGCTACACCTTC. It translates to CAISVGRNYGYTF.

This clonotype was seen repeatedly, ten times or more. The V and J genes are TRBV25-1 and TRBJ2-3; the D gene is possibly TRBD1 (5 bases). CDR1 is MGHDK, CDR2 SYGVNS, per germline. This CDR3 region has 12 residues. Between the trimmed V and J ends, which lost 6 bases and 4 bases, there was a span of 8 bases. This CDR3 reads CASRTVADTQYF. CDR3 DNA: TGTGCCAGCAGGACAGTCGCAGATACGCAGTATTTT. The full variable domain, its missing parts supplied by reference TRBV25-1 and TRBJ2-3, is EADIYQTPRYLVIGTGKKITLECSQTMGHDKMYWYQQDPGMELHLIHYSYGVNSTEKGDLSSESTVSRIRTEHFPLTLESARPSHTSQYLCASRTVADTQYFGPGTRLTVL.

This clonotype has a handful of counts. This chain links TRBV5-5 with TRBJ1-4; D gene uncertain. Germline V gene data show CDR1 as SGHKS and CDR2 as YYEKEE (reference sequence). There are 13 residues in the CDR3. Trimming pared 2 bases from V and 0 bases from J, leaving 2 bases between. The CDR3 loop is CASSFATNEKLFF. The CDR3 coding sequence is TGTGCCAGCAGCTTCGCAACTAATGAAAAACTGTTTTTT.

The chain has TRBV7-2 and TRBJ2-1; either TRBD1 or TRBD2 may supply D (5 bases each). The V and J ends lost 5 bases and 9 bases respectively, with 14 bases between them. Germline CDR1 is SGHTA and CDR2 is FQGNSA. The CDR3 extends over 13 amino acids. The CDR3 sequence is CASSRRGSVEQFF. Here the CDR3 DNA reads TGTGCCAGCAGCCGTCGGGGCTCGGTTGAGCAGTTCTTC.

This clonotype was counted ten times or more. The chain joins TRBV10-3 to TRBJ1-2, with no clear D. The CDR3 extends over 14 amino acids. With 6 bases removed from V and 8 bases from J, the gap between germline ends came to 19 bases. Per the germline V gene, CDR1 is ENHRY and CDR2 is SYGVKD. The CDR3 DNA is TGTGCCATCAGGGACCTACGGTCCCTGGAAGGCTACACCTTC. This gives the protein CAIRDLRSLEGYTF.

This clonotype was detected ten times or more. The chain joins TRBV5-5 to TRBJ1-1; 8 positions agree with TRBD1. After removal of 2 bases from V and 8 bases from J, the junction contained 14 bases not matched to a gene. Germline lookup yields CDR1 SGHKS and CDR2 YYEKEE (reference sequence). The CDR3 runs to 16 residues. The CDR3 DNA sequence: TGTGCCAGCAGCTTCGGCCCAGGGGGCCCTCCTTCAGAAGCTTTCTTT. This encodes CASSFGPGGPPSEAFF.

The V and J genes are TRBV7-9 and TRBJ2-1; maybe TRBD1 (9 bases). Germline V gives CDR1 SEHNR, CDR2 FQNEAQ (reference sequence). Trimming removed 5 bases from V and 8 bases from J, with 22 bases in between. CDR3 length: 16 amino acids. This chain's CDR3 is CASSPRGDRDNDEQFF. The CDR3 DNA reads as TGTGCCAGCAGCCCGCGGGGGGACAGGGACAACGATGAGCAGTTCTTC.

This clonotype appeared many times. The V call is TRBV20-1, the J call TRBJ2-2; 7 bases line up with TRBD1. CDR3 size: 17 residues. V was clipped by 1 base and J by 6 bases; unmatched bases: 14. Germline V lookup: CDR1 DFQATT, CDR2 SNEGSKA (reference sequence). The CDR3 bases are TGCAGTGCTAGAGCCCCGGTGACAGGGATTCTCGCCGGGGAGCTGTTTTTT. Its protein is CSARAPVTGILAGELFF.

This clonotype has at least ten counts. V gene TRBV10-3 combines with J gene TRBJ2-7; perhaps TRBD2 as D (5 bases). Between the trimmed V and J ends, which lost 11 bases and 3 bases, there was a span of 14 bases. There are 12 residues in the CDR3. In germline, CDR1 is ENHRY, CDR2 SYGVKD. CDR3 coding DNA: TGTGCCTCTGGTCGCGAGGGCTACGAGCAGTACTTC. It encodes CASGREGYEQYF.

Only a few counts were recorded for this clonotype. The chain couples TRBV27 to TRBJ2-1, with a possible D match to TRBD1 (6 bases). This CDR3 is 17 amino acids long. CDR1 MNHEY and CDR2 SMNVEV come from the germline V gene (reference sequence). Trimming removed 5 bases at V and 2 bases at J, with 19 bases between. The CDR3 loop is CASSTPPGHAPYNEQFF. The CDR3 DNA follows: TGTGCCAGCAGTACCCCACCGGGACATGCTCCCTACAATGAGCAGTTCTTC.

This clonotype was seen repeatedly, ten times or more. The chain joins TRBV12-3 or TRBV12-4 to TRBJ1-3; D possibly corresponds to TRBD1 (5 bases). This CDR3 is 13 amino acids long. Trimming removed 3 bases at V and 3 bases at J, with 6 bases between. CDR3 DNA sequence: TGTGCCAGCAGTTTGACAGTTGGAAACACCATATATTTT. It is translated as CASSLTVGNTIYF.

There are many counts of this clonotype. V gene TRBV10-3 combines with J gene TRBJ2-1, with D possibly TRBD2 on 5 matching bases. V was trimmed by 7 bases and J by 8 bases, leaving 21 bases between them. Germline-derived CDR1 and CDR2 are ENHRY and SYGVKD. The CDR3 is made up of 15 amino acids. The CDR3 loop is CAIKLGEAIQDEQFF. The CDR3 nucleotides read TGTGCCATCAAATTGGGAGAAGCGATCCAGGATGAGCAGTTCTTC.

This clonotype came up many times. V usage is TRBV6-4 and J usage is TRBJ2-1, with D maybe TRBD2 (6 bases). This CDR3 contains 15 residues. Trimming stripped 6 bases from V and 5 bases from J, with 17 bases between. The V gene's germline CDR1 is MRHNA and CDR2 SNTAGT. The CDR3 nucleotides read TGTGCCAGCAGCACCGGGACTGGCCCCAACAATGAGCAGTTCTTC. Protein sequence: CASSTGTGPNNEQFF.

In its sample, this clonotype was seen many times. The rearrangement joins TRBV20-1 to TRBJ2-3, with D possibly TRBD1 on 6 matching bases. The V end lost 5 bases, the J end lost 1 base, and 13 bases lay between the germline ends. The CDR3 extends over 14 amino acids. The germline gives CDR1 DFQATT, CDR2 SNEGSKA (reference sequence). The CDR3 region is CSALGGEGTDTQYF. The CDR3 DNA reads TGCAGTGCTCTAGGGGGAGAGGGCACAGATACGCAGTATTTT.